The sample holds one count of the clone carrying this T cell receptor (beta chain). This record belongs to a study of CD8 T cells in Susac syndrome. Germline trimming cut 5 bases from V and 10 bases from J; bases unmatched to any gene: 13. The CDR3 is made up of 17 amino acids. Per germline, CDR1 KGHSH and CDR2 LQKENI. The RNA input was about 0.45 to 1 ug, and it was reverse transcribed with random hexamers. Each CDR3 protein gets one entry after TCRdb re-called the immunoSEQ multiplex PCR reads with MiXCR. The sample has some 130,000 distinct CDR3 sequences; approximately 95% are singletons. The sequencing sample was made of CD8+ T cells from PBMCs. The source of this sequence is a human donor with Susac syndrome. The chain combines TRBV18 with TRBJ2-1, with TRBD2 matching over 14 bases. The CDR3 bases are TGTGCCAGCTCATTAACCCCGGGACTAGCGGGAGACGGCGAGCAGTTCTTC. It yields the protein CASSLTPGLAGDGEQFF.